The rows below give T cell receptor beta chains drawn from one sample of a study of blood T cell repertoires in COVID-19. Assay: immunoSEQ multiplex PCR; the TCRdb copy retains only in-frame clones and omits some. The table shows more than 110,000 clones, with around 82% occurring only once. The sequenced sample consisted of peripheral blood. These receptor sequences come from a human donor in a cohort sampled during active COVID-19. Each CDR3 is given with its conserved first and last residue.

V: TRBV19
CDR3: CATSRGELNSPLHF

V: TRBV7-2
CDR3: CASSLGQVSSGNTIYF

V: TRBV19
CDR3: CASSGQGVPGNQPQHF

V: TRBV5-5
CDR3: CASSTGGGEQYF

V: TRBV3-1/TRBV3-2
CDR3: CASSPREATEAFF

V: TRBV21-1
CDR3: CASSKVGTGNGTDTQYF

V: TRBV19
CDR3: CASRATSTDTQYF

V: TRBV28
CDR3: CASTTGTGRGYGYTF

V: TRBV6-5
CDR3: CASMTGQGAVYEQYF

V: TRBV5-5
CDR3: CASSLGQGIGSPLHF

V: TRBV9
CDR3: CASSVAASGDSQYF

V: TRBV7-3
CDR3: CASSESGQHPEAFF

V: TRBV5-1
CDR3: CASSPLIGQGAGYTF

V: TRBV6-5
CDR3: CASSYRDRNYGYTF

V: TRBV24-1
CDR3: CATSPTGGTSGRDTQYF

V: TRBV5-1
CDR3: CASSLEQGSGNTIYF

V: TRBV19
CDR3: CASSIIWRETEAFF

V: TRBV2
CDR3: CASKTGHENSPLHF

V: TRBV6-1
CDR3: CASSDPGRQLSNTGELFF

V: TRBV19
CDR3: CASRVMNTEAFF

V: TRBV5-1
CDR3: CASSFGGQVRWNTEAFF

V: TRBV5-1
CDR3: CASSLVSENEKLFF

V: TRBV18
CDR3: CASSPIRATSGGWGTDTQYF

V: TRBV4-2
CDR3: CASSKRGFSSYNEQFF

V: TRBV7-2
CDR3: CASSLTGVSYEQYF

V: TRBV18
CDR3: CASSPFRVAATYEQYF

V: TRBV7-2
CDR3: CASEWGDRNSPLHF

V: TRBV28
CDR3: CASSWGTGEYGYTF

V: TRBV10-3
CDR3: CAIERDRGNTIYF

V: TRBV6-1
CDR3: CASSEGRGPFATQYF

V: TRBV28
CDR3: CASSLAGGGYNEQFF

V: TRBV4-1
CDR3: CASSQDRGQGMSSQPQHF

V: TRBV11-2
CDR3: CASSSVDRTGITF

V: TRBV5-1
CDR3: CASSLGVMNTEAFF

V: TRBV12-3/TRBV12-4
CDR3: CASNPGLNTEAFF

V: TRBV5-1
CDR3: CASSLSANYGYTF

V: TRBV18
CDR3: CASSRTGEVNTEAFF

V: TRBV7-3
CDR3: CASSSLGGSYEQYF